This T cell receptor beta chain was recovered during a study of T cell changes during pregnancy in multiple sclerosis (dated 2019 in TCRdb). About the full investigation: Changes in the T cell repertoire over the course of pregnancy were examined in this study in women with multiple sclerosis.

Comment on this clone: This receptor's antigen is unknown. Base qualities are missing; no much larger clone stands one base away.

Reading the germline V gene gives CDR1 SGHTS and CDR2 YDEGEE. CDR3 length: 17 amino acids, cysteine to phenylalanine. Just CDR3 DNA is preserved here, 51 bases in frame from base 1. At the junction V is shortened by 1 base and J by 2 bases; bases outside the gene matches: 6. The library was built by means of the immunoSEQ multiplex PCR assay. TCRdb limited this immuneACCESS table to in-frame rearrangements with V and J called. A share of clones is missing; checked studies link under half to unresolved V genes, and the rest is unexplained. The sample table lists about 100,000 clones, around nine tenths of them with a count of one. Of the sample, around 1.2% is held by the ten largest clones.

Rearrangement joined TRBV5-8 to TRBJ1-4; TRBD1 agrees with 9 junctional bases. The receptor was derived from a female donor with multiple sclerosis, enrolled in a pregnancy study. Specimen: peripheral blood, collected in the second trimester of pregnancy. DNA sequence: TGTGCCAGCAGCTTGAAACAGGGGGCTGCTACTAATGAAAAACTGTTTTTT. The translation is CASSLKQGAATNEKLFF.